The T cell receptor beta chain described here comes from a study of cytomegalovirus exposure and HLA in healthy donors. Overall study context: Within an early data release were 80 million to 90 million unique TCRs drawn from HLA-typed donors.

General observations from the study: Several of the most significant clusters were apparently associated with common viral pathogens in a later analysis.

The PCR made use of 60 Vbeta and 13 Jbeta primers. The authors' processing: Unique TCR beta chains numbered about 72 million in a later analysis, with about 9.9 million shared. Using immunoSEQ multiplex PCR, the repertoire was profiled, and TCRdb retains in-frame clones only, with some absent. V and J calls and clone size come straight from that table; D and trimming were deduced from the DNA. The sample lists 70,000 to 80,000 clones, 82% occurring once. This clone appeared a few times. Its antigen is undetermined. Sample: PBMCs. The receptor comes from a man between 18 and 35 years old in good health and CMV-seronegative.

The DNA for the CDR3 is TGCGCCAGCAGCTTGGGTCTAGCGGGGGTCTCAGATGAGCAGTTCTTC. Its protein product is CASSLGLAGVSDEQFF. V is TRBV5-1 and J is TRBJ2-1, with 10 bases matching TRBD2. Looked up from germline, CDR1 is SGHRS and CDR2 is YFSETQ. V lost 0 bases to trimming and J lost 8 bases; unmatched junction nucleotides: 8. CDR3 size: 16 residues.